The rows below give T cell receptor beta chains drawn from one sample of a study of T-cell memory formation after mild COVID-19. In TCRdb, the 5' RACE reads were re-called with MiXCR into one record per CDR3 protein. In the table there are under 400,000 distinct CDR3 sequences, 25% to 30% of which are singletons. Sequenced material: PBMCs or a T cell subset sorted from them (not recorded which). All receptors come from an adult woman who had mild COVID-19 (a few samples of this study predate the infection). Cell type and time point are not known. Each CDR3 is given with its conserved first and last residue. A D gene is named only where the DNA matches it firmly. Part of the rows lack a size; the others show once, few, many or a class for expanded clones.

j_call clone_size d_call v_call cdr3_aa
TRBJ2-5 many NA TRBV7-6 CASSSTRQQETQYF
TRBJ1-2 NA TRBD1 TRBV5-1 CASSLATGGNYGYTF
TRBJ2-1 many TRBD2 TRBV4-2 CASSQAWLAGEGNEQFF
TRBJ1-5 NA NA TRBV4-3 CASSQDWTQPQHF
TRBJ2-3 NA NA TRBV20-1 CSARDADDATDTQYF
TRBJ2-3 few NA TRBV7-2 CASSLSGYTDTQYF
TRBJ1-1 NA TRBD1 TRBV4-2 CASSTRTGGNTEAFF
TRBJ1-2 few NA TRBV7-9 CASSLTRERGYTF
TRBJ2-1 NA NA TRBV5-1 CASSLVGLGANNEQFF
TRBJ2-7 many NA TRBV12-3/TRBV12-4 CASSLAGLEGNEQYF
TRBJ1-1 NA TRBD1 TRBV24-1 CATSHGQGLNTEAFF
TRBJ2-7 NA NA TRBV27 CASSLDRGASSYEQYF
TRBJ2-3 many TRBD2 TRBV9 CASSALAGMSTDTQYF
TRBJ1-1 NA NA TRBV27 CASSFGLPGGTEAFF
TRBJ2-7 NA NA TRBV10-3 CAISDTYEQYF
TRBJ2-1 NA NA TRBV7-8 CASSPRIILAQFF
TRBJ2-1 many NA TRBV7-8 CASSLDGLDEQFF